Following are 29 T cell receptor beta chains from one sample sequenced in a study of T cells after yellow fever vaccination. TCRdb itself ran the 5' RACE reads through MiXCR, one entry per CDR3 protein. The sample holds almost 600,000 distinct CDR3 sequences, approximately 13% seen once. The sequencing here drew on PBMCs, taken on the day of the yellow fever booster vaccination. These receptors were collected from a man aged 25 to 40 who received the YFV17D yellow fever vaccine.

This clonotype was counted only a few times. The J gene is TRBJ2-3, the V gene TRBV7-8, with 9 bases matching TRBD1. Looked up from germline, CDR1 is SGHVS and CDR2 is FQNEAQ. The CDR3 has 14 amino acids. V shed 8 bases, J shed 4 bases, and the junction held 7 bases outside the gene matches. The CDR3 DNA sequence: TGTGCCAGCCAAACCGGGACAGGGTCAGATACGCAGTATTTT. Protein product: CASQTGTGSDTQYF.

This clonotype was counted between two and nine times. The chain carries TRBV5-1 and TRBJ2-2; 15 positions agree with TRBD2. This CDR3 is built from 16 residues. V shed 7 bases, J shed 5 bases, and the junction held 6 bases outside the gene matches. Germline CDR1 and CDR2: SGHRS and YFSETQ. The CDR3 reads CASGLAGGVNTGELFF. The CDR3 DNA sequence: TGCGCCAGCGGACTAGCGGGAGGGGTGAATACCGGGGAGCTGTTTTTT.

V is TRBV3-1 and J is TRBJ2-2, with D possibly matching TRBD2 (6 bases). The V end was cut by 0 bases, the J end by 5 bases, with 13 bases between. The CDR3 covers 16 residues. Germline CDR1 LGHDT, CDR2 YNNKEL (reference sequence). The CDR3 nucleotides are TGTGCCAGCAGCCAAGATAAGGGACTTGCAACCGGGGAGCTGTTTTTT. This gives the protein CASSQDKGLATGELFF. The entire variable domain, with the rest obtained from reference TRBV3-1 and TRBJ2-2, is as follows: DTAVSQTPKYLVTQMGNDKSIKCEQNLGHDTMYWYKQDSKKFLKIMFSYNNKELIINETVPNRFSPKSPDKAHLNLHINSLELGDSAVYFCASSQDKGLATGELFFGEGSRLTVL.

V usage is TRBV5-5 and J usage is TRBJ2-6; D uncertain. The V and J ends lost 4 bases and 0 bases respectively, with 14 bases between them. The CDR3 is made up of 17 amino acids. Germline-derived CDR1 and CDR2 are SGHKS and YYEKEE (reference sequence). In DNA form, the CDR3 reads TGTGCCAGCAGCCCTGGACCTCCCTACTCTGGGGCCAACGTCCTGACTTTC. Translating it yields CASSPGPPYSGANVLTF.

Worth noting for this clonotype: A read error may be the cause here, since a much bigger clone is one base away. The J gene is TRBJ2-5, the V gene TRBV5-1, with TRBD2 identical over 7 bases. The CDR3 spans 16 residues. Germline lookup yields CDR1 SGHRS and CDR2 YFSETQ. CDR3 in amino acids: CASSLGGLPGQENQYF. In DNA, the CDR3 is TGCGCCAGCAGCTTGGGGGGACTACCCGGACAAGAGAACCAGTACTTC.

The table lists this clonotype with a few counts. The chain has TRBV3-1 and TRBJ2-1; D remains unclear. From germline, CDR1 is LGHDT and CDR2 YNNKEL (reference sequence). Trimming cost V 0 bases and J 7 bases, with 16 bases left between them. The CDR3 loop spans 16 amino acids. The CDR3 region has the DNA TGTGCCAGCAGCCAAGAAAGACACAAGCTGGGGAATGAGCAGTTCTTC. This sequence encodes CASSQERHKLGNEQFF.

The chain joins TRBV20-1 to TRBJ2-5; 12 nucleotides agree with TRBD2. V dropped 0 bases and J dropped 2; count of bases not matched to a gene: 13. The CDR3 spans 19 residues. Per germline, CDR1 DFQATT and CDR2 SNEGSKA (reference sequence). CDR3 sequence (DNA): TGCAGTGCTAGAGATCTGGCTAGCGGGAGGGTAAGGGGACAAGAGACCCAGTACTTC. Amino acids: CSARDLASGRVRGQETQYF.

A few counts support this clonotype. The chain has TRBV12-3 or TRBV12-4 and TRBJ2-7; D gene ambiguous. With 3 bases removed from V and 2 bases from J, the gap between germline ends came to 20 bases. The CDR3 contains 17 residues. The CDR3 loop is CASSFGFREEKPYEQYF. CDR3 coding DNA: TGTGCCAGCAGTTTCGGGTTTAGGGAAGAGAAACCCTACGAGCAGTACTTC.

This clonotype was recorded a few times. This sequence joins TRBV10-3 and TRBJ2-1, with 7 positions matching TRBD2. Unmatched junction bases numbered 4, after V lost 8 bases and J lost 6 bases. This CDR3 contains 12 residues. The germline V gene encodes CDR1 ENHRY and CDR2 SYGVKD. The CDR3 here is CAIGTIPNEQFF. The CDR3 DNA sequence: TGTGCCATCGGGACTATCCCCAATGAGCAGTTCTTC.

The chain links TRBV7-2 to TRBJ2-7, with 7 bases that match TRBD2. Germline CDR1 SGHTA, CDR2 FQGNSA. CDR3 length: 14 residues. J gave up 2 bases and V 2 bases, and 3 bases lay outside the gene matches. The CDR3 loop reads CASSLRDYPYEQYF. CDR3 DNA sequence: TGTGCCAGCAGCTTACGGGACTACCCCTACGAGCAGTACTTC.

Only a few counts were recorded for this clonotype. The chain joins TRBV2 to TRBJ2-5; TRBD2 matches at 13 bases. The CDR3 has 18 amino acids. J was trimmed by 2 bases and V by 4 bases; bases with no gene match: 10. Germline V CDR1 and CDR2: SNHLY, FYNNEI. The CDR3 protein is CASSGTERTSGGQETQYF. The CDR3 nucleotides are TGTGCCAGCAGTGGGACGGAAAGGACTAGCGGGGGTCAAGAGACCCAGTACTTC. The full variable domain, completed using reference TRBV2 and TRBJ2-5, is EPEVTQTPSHQVTQMGQEVILRCVPISNHLYFYWYRQILGQKVEFLVSFYNNEISEKSEIFDDQFSVERPDGSNFTLKIRSTKLEDSAMYFCASSGTERTSGGQETQYFGPGTRLLVL.

V and J are TRBV28 and TRBJ2-1, with D unclear. V lost 3 bases and J lost 7, with 10 bases in between. This CDR3 has 13 residues. The V gene's germline CDR1 is MDHEN and CDR2 SYDVKM. CDR3: CASSFLDSNEQFF. The CDR3 DNA reads TGTGCCAGCAGTTTTCTCGACTCGAATGAGCAGTTCTTC.

This clonotype has only a few counts. The V and J genes are TRBV10-2 and TRBJ2-2; TRBD2 is a possible D gene (5 bases). CDR1 and CDR2 (germline): WSHSY, SAAADI. CDR3 length: 15 residues. V dropped 7 bases and J dropped 2 bases, with 14 bases sitting between them. The chain's CDR3 is CASTASSFNTGELFF. The CDR3 DNA is TGCGCCAGCACGGCTAGCTCCTTTAACACCGGGGAGCTGTTTTTT.

With respect to this clonotype: The junction does not match germline at one end; this may be a read error. This chain joins TRBV29-1 and TRBJ2-7, with 10 positions matching TRBD2. The CDR3 sequence is 14 residues long. The germline gives CDR1 SQVTM, CDR2 ANQGSEA. The DNA for the CDR3 is TGCAGCGTTGCGGCTAGCGGGAGCTCCCACGAGCAGTACTTC. Residues: CSVAASGSSHEQYF.

This clonotype was observed a few times. The chain carries TRBV12-3 or TRBV12-4 and TRBJ2-1, with 12 positions matching TRBD2. The CDR3 is 15 amino acids. Trimming took 7 bases from V and 7 from J; bases not matched to a gene: 8. In nucleotides, the CDR3 is TGTGCCAGCACCATAAGAACTAGCGGGAGGAATGAGCAGTTCTTC. Its translation: CASTIRTSGRNEQFF.

The sample holds a few counts of this clonotype. The V gene is TRBV3-1, the J gene TRBJ1-6, with unresolved D. Germline-derived CDR1 and CDR2 are LGHDT and YNNKEL (reference sequence). Trimming left V 5 bases short and J 9 bases short, with 11 bases between. The length of the CDR3 is 13 residues. The CDR3 DNA reads as TGTGCCAGCAGCTCGCACTTAAGTTCACCCCTCCACTTT. Amino acid sequence: CASSSHLSSPLHF. Full variable domain (missing parts from reference TRBV3-1 and TRBJ1-6): DTAVSQTPKYLVTQMGNDKSIKCEQNLGHDTMYWYKQDSKKFLKIMFSYNNKELIINETVPNRFSPKSPDKAHLNLHINSLELGDSAVYFCASSSHLSSPLHFGNGTRLTVT.

In DNA, the CDR3 is TGCGCCAGCAGTGAGTTTGAACAGGGATTTAGCGGAGAGGGTCTTTACAATGAGCAGTTCTTC. Translated, it gives CASSEFEQGFSGEGLYNEQFF. This chain uses TRBV10-1 with TRBJ2-1; D could derive from TRBD1 or TRBD2 (6 bases each). Trimming removed 1 base at V and 4 bases at J, with 29 bases between. Germline loops: CDR1 WNHNN, CDR2 SYGVQD (reference sequence). The CDR3 runs 21 residues.

This clonotype was picked up a small number of times. V usage is TRBV15 and J usage is TRBJ2-7; 10 bases map to TRBD1. The CDR3 sequence is 15 residues long. V lost 0 bases, J lost 5 bases, and 4 bases stayed unmatched. Germline-derived CDR1 and CDR2 are LNHNV and YYDKDF (reference sequence). CDR3 loop: CATSRDVTGGNEQYF. CDR3 nucleotide sequence: TGTGCCACCAGCAGAGACGTGACAGGGGGCAACGAGCAGTACTTC. Supplemented by reference TRBV15 and TRBJ2-7, the full variable domain reads DAMVIQNPRYQVTQFGKPVTLSCSQTLNHNVMYWYQQKSSQAPKLLFHYYDKDFNNEADTPDNFQSRRPNTSFCFLDIRSPGLGDTAMYLCATSRDVTGGNEQYFGPGTRLTVT.

This clonotype has just a few counts. The gene calls are TRBV4-3 and TRBJ2-7; 10 bases agree with TRBD1. Germline lookup yields CDR1 LGHNA and CDR2 YSLEER. V shed 4 bases, J shed 2 bases, and the junction held 8 bases outside the gene matches. The CDR3 consists of 16 residues. The CDR3 here is CASSRGRDRGTYEQYF. In DNA form, the CDR3 reads TGCGCCAGCAGCCGAGGCCGGGACAGGGGCACCTACGAGCAGTACTTC.

This clonotype was seen a few times. The CDR3 bases are TGTGCCAGCAGTACGACACCCGGGACAGGATATACCTACGAGCAGTACTTC. Translating gives CASSTTPGTGYTYEQYF. The chain has TRBV28 and TRBJ2-7; 8 bases align to TRBD1. V shed 5 bases, J shed 2 bases, and the junction held 14 bases outside the gene matches. The CDR3 is made up of 17 amino acids. Germline CDR1 reads MDHEN; CDR2 reads SYDVKM.

This rearrangement joins TRBV12-3 or TRBV12-4 to TRBJ2-1; D not resolved. V was clipped by 6 bases and J by 7 bases, with 13 bases between them. The CDR3 runs to 13 residues. CDR3 sequence reads: CASSSLVGNEQFF. The CDR3 DNA is TGTGCCAGCAGCTCCCTCGTTGGTAATGAGCAGTTCTTC.

This clonotype occurred a few times. The chain joins TRBV6-5 to TRBJ1-6, with D maybe TRBD1 (6 bases). This CDR3 spans 13 amino acids. Trimming pared 3 bases from V and 9 bases from J, leaving 9 bases between. The V gene's germline CDR1 is MNHEY and CDR2 SVGAGI. The CDR3 protein is CASSYTGLSPLHF. Here the CDR3 DNA reads TGTGCCAGCAGTTATACAGGGCTTTCACCCCTCCACTTT.

This clonotype was seen more than once but under ten times. J is TRBJ2-2 and V is TRBV20-1; 8 bases are a match to TRBD2. The germline V gene encodes CDR1 DFQATT and CDR2 SNEGSKA (reference sequence). J was trimmed by 4 bases and V by 2 bases; bases with no gene match: 9. This CDR3 is built from 16 residues. DNA for the CDR3: TGCAGTGCTAGAAAAAGCGGGAGAGCGGGCACCGGGGAGCTGTTTTTT. It yields the protein CSARKSGRAGTGELFF.

This clonotype has only a few counts. This chain joins TRBV20-1 and TRBJ2-3; TRBD2 matches 8 bases. Germline loops: CDR1 DFQATT, CDR2 SNEGSKA (reference sequence). V lost 1 base, J lost 1 base, and 4 bases stayed unmatched. The CDR3 runs 15 residues. The CDR3 spells CSARGAGEGTDTQYF. The CDR3 bases are TGCAGTGCTAGAGGAGCGGGAGAGGGCACAGATACGCAGTATTTT.

This clonotype was counted a few times. V and J are TRBV5-1 and TRBJ2-1; 8 bases are a match to TRBD1. This CDR3 is 15 amino acids long. CDR1 SGHRS and CDR2 YFSETQ come from the germline V gene. The junction had 10 bases not matched to a gene; V was cut back by 2 bases and J by 9 bases. In nucleotides, the CDR3 is TGCGCCAGCAGCTTCGACGGCAGGGGGCCGCGTGAGCAGTTCTTC. Translation: CASSFDGRGPREQFF.

This clonotype has only a few counts. As DNA, the CDR3 is TGTGCCACCAGTGACCCTGGGCGCACCGGGGAGCTGTTTTTT. Its translation is CATSDPGRTGELFF. The J gene is TRBJ2-2, the V gene TRBV24-1; D gene ambiguous. Per the germline V gene, CDR1 is KGHDR and CDR2 is SFDVKD. This CDR3 has 14 amino acids. The V and J ends lost 4 bases and 4 bases respectively, with 9 bases between them.

Only a few counts were recorded for this clonotype. The chain recombines TRBV6-1 with TRBJ2-3, with D unresolved. The CDR3 loop spans 12 amino acids. Trimming took 5 bases from V and 2 from J, leaving 5 bases between them. Germline V lookup: CDR1 MNHNS, CDR2 SASEGT. CDR3 protein: CASSYITDTQYF. CDR3 nucleotides: TGTGCCAGCAGTTATATCACAGATACGCAGTATTTT.

This clonotype was observed a handful of times. V is TRBV6-4 and J is TRBJ2-3; 7 positions match TRBD1. This CDR3 has 16 amino acids. V was pared by 3 bases and J by 3 bases, with 9 bases of the junction left unmatched. The germline V gene has CDR1 MRHNA and CDR2 SNTAGT. DNA for the CDR3: TGTGCCAGCAGTGAATCAGGGACAGCCGGTACAGATACGCAGTATTTT. Its translation is CASSESGTAGTDTQYF.

This clonotype was seen only a few times. The V and J genes are TRBV3-1 and TRBJ2-1; D possibly corresponds to TRBD2 (5 bases). V lost 7 bases, J lost 4 bases, and 23 bases lay in between. There are 17 residues in the CDR3. Germline CDR1 LGHDT, CDR2 YNNKEL (reference sequence). CDR3 nucleotides: TGTGCCAGCAACAGAACTTCTAGCCCCGCCGGGTACAATGAGCAGTTCTTC. Translated: CASNRTSSPAGYNEQFF.